This is a list of T cell receptor beta chains from one sample in a study of cytomegalovirus exposure and HLA in healthy donors. Profiling relied on immunoSEQ multiplex PCR, and the TCRdb table lists in-frame clones only, not all of them. In the table there are 80,000 or so clones, 95% of which are singletons. The sequenced sample consisted of PBMCs. The receptors here all came from a woman between 18 and 29 years old in good health and CMV-seronegative. Each CDR3 is given with its conserved first and last residue. A D gene is named only where the DNA matches it firmly.

TRBJ2-7,TRBD2,TRBV5-1,CASSIRSGTSGRGVFYEQYF,TGCGCCAGCAGCATCCGGTCGGGGACTAGCGGGAGGGGGGTCTTCTACGAGCAGTACTTC
TRBJ2-7,TRBD1,TRBV19,CASSTIGTVTYEQYF,TGTGCCAGTAGTACGATCGGGACAGTTACTTACGAGCAGTACTTC
TRBJ1-5,TRBD1,TRBV30,CAWGFGQGNQPQHF,TGTGCCTGGGGCTTTGGACAGGGCAATCAGCCCCAGCATTTT
TRBJ2-1,NA,TRBV4-1,CASSRGFADYNEQFF,TGCGCCAGCAGCCGTGGTTTTGCGGACTACAATGAGCAGTTCTTC
TRBJ1-5,TRBD1,TRBV4-1,CASSLSRDRGLRQPQHF,TGCGCCAGCAGCCTTAGCCGGGACAGGGGGCTGAGGCAGCCCCAGCATTTT
TRBJ1-2,NA,TRBV14,CASSRGGTYGYTF,TGTGCCAGCAGCCGAGGGGGAACCTATGGCTACACCTTC
TRBJ2-5,NA,TRBV20-1,CSAVALETQYF,TGCAGTGCGGTAGCGTTAGAGACCCAGTACTTC
TRBJ1-2,TRBD1,TRBV6-6,CASSHRGQDGYTF,TGTGCCAGCAGTCACAGGGGGCAAGATGGCTACACCTTC
TRBJ2-1,TRBD2,TRBV19,CASSIGLAGWNEQFF,TGTGCCAGTAGTATCGGACTAGCGGGATGGAATGAGCAGTTCTTC
TRBJ2-2,NA,TRBV28,CASASENTGELFF,TGTGCCAGCGCTAGCGAGAACACCGGGGAGCTGTTTTTT
TRBJ2-5,TRBD2,TRBV5-4,CASATAGGKKETQYF,TGTGCCAGCGCCACAGCGGGGGGGAAGAAAGAGACCCAGTACTTC
TRBJ2-5,TRBD2,TRBV27,CASSFGLAGVETQYF,TGTGCCAGCAGTTTTGGACTAGCGGGAGTAGAGACCCAGTACTTC
TRBJ2-3,NA,TRBV6-4,CASSDSASGTDTQYF,TGTGCCAGCAGTGACTCTGCTAGCGGCACAGATACGCAGTATTTT
TRBJ2-2,TRBD2,TRBV4-1,CASSPGLLLNTGELFF,TGCGCCAGCAGCCCGGGACTACTCTTGAACACCGGGGAGCTGTTTTTT
TRBJ2-7,TRBD2,TRBV7-2,CASSTTTSGSSYEQYF,TGTGCCAGCAGCACTACGACTAGCGGGAGCTCCTACGAGCAGTACTTC
TRBJ1-1,NA,TRBV4-3,CASSQVRGITEAFF,TGCGCCAGCAGCCAAGTACGGGGAATCACTGAAGCTTTCTTT
TRBJ2-7,NA,TRBV6-5,CASSYFGVPYEQYF,TGTGCCAGCAGTTACTTCGGGGTTCCCTACGAGCAGTACTTC
TRBJ1-1,TRBD1,TRBV13,CASSSFGQGKYTEAFF,TGTGCCAGCAGCTCGTTTGGACAGGGGAAATACACTGAAGCTTTCTTT
TRBJ2-2,TRBD2,TRBV5-1,CASSHSSGYTGELFF,TGCGCCAGCAGCCACTCTAGCGGATACACCGGGGAGCTGTTTTTT
TRBJ2-2,NA,TRBV9,CASSVYAGELFF,TGTGCCAGCAGCGTATATGCCGGGGAGCTGTTTTTT